The text below deals with one TCR beta chain. What it binds is not known. The V segment lost 3 bases and the J segment 5 bases; nucleotides outside the gene matches: 7. This CDR3 has 16 residues. Germline CDR1 reads MNHEY; CDR2 reads SMNVEV (reference sequence). The sample belongs to a study of OX40 agonist ivuxolimab in advanced cancers. For the study at large: It was ivuxolimab, an agonistic anti-OX40 (CD134) antibody, that patients were treated with. Anti-PD-1, anti-PD-L1 or anti-CTLA-4 therapy given earlier was allowed, and roughly 38% had some. There were three patients with partial responses, one having hepatocellular carcinoma and two cutaneous melanoma. Study-level results: Several nonresponders also turned out to have low normalized T-cell clonal expansion.

Using immunoSEQ multiplex PCR, the repertoire was profiled, and TCRdb retains in-frame clones only, with some absent. The table records approximately 74,000 clones, 90% of them present only once. The source is an adult with an advanced solid tumor such as melanoma, head and neck, liver or kidney cancer. The J gene is TRBJ2-5, the V gene TRBV27, with 12 nucleotides matching TRBD2. Sequenced material: CD4+ or CD8+ T cells sorted from blood, taken in a trial of the OX40 agonist ivuxolimab. This CDR3 reads CASSLTSGGWAETQYF. The CDR3 DNA is TGTGCCAGCAGTTTGACTAGCGGGGGCTGGGCGGAGACCCAGTACTTC.